The rows below give T cell receptor beta chains drawn from one sample of a study of T-cell reconstitution after alpha-beta-depleted transplantation in children. TCRdb reanalysed the PCR reads using MiXCR and keeps one entry per CDR3 protein. This sample has about 500,000 distinct CDR3 sequences; around a third occur once, and the top ten carry about 2.3%. The source was PBMCs from the stem cell graft donor, collected from the stem cell graft. The receptors stem from a human donor who donated a stem cell graft to a child with aplastic anemia. CDR3s leave out the opening cysteine and the closing phenylalanine or tryptophan. The order of the fields is V gene, J gene, CDR3 protein.

TRBV12-3/TRBV12-4,TRBJ2-3,ASGRAGDTQY
TRBV9,TRBJ2-7,ASSVASGRQYEQY
TRBV6-1,TRBJ1-6,ASSGGRNSPLH
TRBV25-1,TRBJ1-2,ASSSPGTGLHHGYGYT
TRBV5-1,TRBJ2-2,ASSEGQGYTGELF
TRBV14,TRBJ2-3,ASSPLRTELLLYSTDTQY
TRBV6-5,TRBJ2-3,ASSYSGGGATDTQY
TRBV11-3,TRBJ2-5,ASSLDGRAGETQY
TRBV7-2,TRBJ1-3,ASRPGGGLNTIY
TRBV6-4,TRBJ2-1,ASKASGSGSEQF
TRBV9,TRBJ1-1,ASSVVPANTEAF
TRBV30,TRBJ2-3,AWSFGTSGDTDTQY
TRBV7-2,TRBJ1-1,ASRQDRNTEAF
TRBV28,TRBJ2-7,ASTIRGAEQY
TRBV12-3/TRBV12-4,TRBJ1-3,ASSLTSSGNTIY
TRBV6-1,TRBJ2-1,ASNSGQNSYNEQF
TRBV7-2,TRBJ1-2,ASSGVKGALGGYT
TRBV4-3,TRBJ2-2,ASSQGQGAADTGELF
TRBV7-2,TRBJ2-4,ASNRQPGFGGNIQY
TRBV20-1,TRBJ2-7,SAEGLAYEQY
TRBV7-2,TRBJ1-6,ASTADHNSNSPLH
TRBV19,TRBJ1-5,ASSRVVQNIQPQH
TRBV29-1,TRBJ2-1,SVGTSGSGNEQF
TRBV20-1,TRBJ2-3,SAMQLAEKITDTQY
TRBV20-1,TRBJ2-5,SASTGVVSETQY
TRBV27,TRBJ2-3,ASRNLQPLFPDTQY
TRBV5-1,TRBJ2-1,ASSLALADYNEQF
TRBV12-3/TRBV12-4,TRBJ1-5,ASSSQGVYSNQPQH